This TCR beta chain originates from a study of CD4 T cells in relation to SARS-CoV-2 and coronaviruses. In the study overall: After 10 to 11 days of antigen culture, PBMC TCR beta CDR3s were sequenced. Controls used an HIV-1 Nef peptide pool or no peptide.

Before the COVID-19 pandemic, during about 2011-2019, CD4+ T cells were taken from unexposed donors. After nine to ten days of culture, CD4+ T cells were isolated. Some 1.9 million PBMCs per well were cultured with about 9.8 IU/ml IL-2. Germline V gives CDR1 MNHEY, CDR2 SMNVEV (reference sequence). V was pared by 2 bases and J by 11 bases, with 10 bases of the junction left unmatched. This CDR3 contains 14 residues. The study, taken as a whole, reports: Compared with monoreactive clones, crossreactive clones showed significantly weaker SARS-CoV-2 expansion.

The table came from immunoSEQ multiplex PCR; TCRdb's copy has only in-frame clones and leaves some out. The sample has around 23,000 clones, around 80% seen once. This clone has just a few counts. Antigen specificity is unknown. Sequenced material: CD4+ T cells from PBMCs, cultured in vitro. This clonotype originated in a human donor in good health. The V call is TRBV27, the J call TRBJ1-1; 8 bases fit TRBD1. CDR3 loop: CASSLAGGKVEAFF. The DNA for the CDR3 is TGTGCCAGCAGTTTAGCAGGGGGCAAGGTCGAGGCTTTCTTT.